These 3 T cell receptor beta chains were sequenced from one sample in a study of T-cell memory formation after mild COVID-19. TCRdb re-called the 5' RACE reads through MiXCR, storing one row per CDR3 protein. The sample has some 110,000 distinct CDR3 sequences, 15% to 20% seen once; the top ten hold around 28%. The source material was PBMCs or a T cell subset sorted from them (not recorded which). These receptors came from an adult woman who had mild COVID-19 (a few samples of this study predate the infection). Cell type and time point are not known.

CDR3 DNA sequence: TGTGCCACCCGAGGACAGGACCAAGAGACCCAGTACTTC. Amino acid sequence: CATRGQDQETQYF. The J gene is TRBJ2-5, the V gene TRBV15; the match to TRBD1 covers 7 bases. The CDR3 loop spans 13 amino acids. The junction had 3 bases not matched to a gene; V was cut back by 8 bases and J by 0 bases. Germline CDR1 and CDR2: LNHNV and YYDKDF (reference sequence).

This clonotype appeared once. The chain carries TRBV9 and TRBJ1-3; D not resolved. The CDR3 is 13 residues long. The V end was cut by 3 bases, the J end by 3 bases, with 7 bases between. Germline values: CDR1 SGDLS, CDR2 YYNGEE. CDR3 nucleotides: TGTGCCAGCAGCGGGGATCGTGGAAACACCATATATTTT. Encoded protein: CASSGDRGNTIYF.

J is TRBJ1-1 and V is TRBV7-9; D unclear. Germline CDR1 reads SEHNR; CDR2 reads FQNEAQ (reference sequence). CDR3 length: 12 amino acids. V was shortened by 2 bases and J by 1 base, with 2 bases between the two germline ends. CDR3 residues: CASSLQNTEAFF. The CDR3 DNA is TGTGCCAGCAGCTTACAGAACACTGAAGCTTTCTTT.